The rows below give T cell receptor beta chains drawn from one sample of a study of cytomegalovirus exposure and HLA in healthy donors. TCRdb keeps only in-frame clones here, not all; method: immunoSEQ multiplex PCR. Of roughly 270,000 clones listed, 88% are singletons. The material sequenced was PBMCs. The receptors shown here come from a woman aged 18-35 years in good health and CMV-seronegative. The CDR3 runs from the conserved cysteine through the conserved F or W. D genes are given only for firm matches. Only part of the rows carry a size: once, few, many, or a class if the clone is expanded.

TRBJ1-4,.,.,TRBV18,TGTGCCAGCTCACCACTTTATGCGGGGAATGAAAAACTGTTTTTT,CASSPLYAGNEKLFF
TRBJ2-7,once,.,TRBV19,TGTGCCAGTAGTAGCAGGGTTCTCTCCTACGAGCAGTACTTC,CASSSRVLSYEQYF
TRBJ2-7,.,.,TRBV6-6,TGTGCCAGCAGTTACTCGAGAGCGACCCTGATCGGCGAGCAGTACTTC,CASSYSRATLIGEQYF
TRBJ1-5,.,TRBD1,TRBV25-1,TGTGCCAGCAGTCCCGGGACAGGGAGCGTTGCGGGCAATCAGCCCCAGCATTTT,CASSPGTGSVAGNQPQHF
TRBJ2-1,.,.,TRBV29-1,TGCAGCGTTGGAGTTTTCAATGAGCAGTTCTTC,CSVGVFNEQFF
TRBJ2-7,.,TRBD2,TRBV6-5,TGTGCCAGCAGTTACTCGAGCGGGACTAGCCTCAGGGAGCAGTACTTC,CASSYSSGTSLREQYF
TRBJ2-7,.,.,TRBV7-2,TGTGCCAGCAGCTTACAGGGCCTCAACTACGAGCAGTACTTC,CASSLQGLNYEQYF
TRBJ2-5,.,TRBD1,TRBV25-1,TGTGCCAGCCGCCCGACAGGGATGGAGACCCAGTACTTC,CASRPTGMETQYF
TRBJ2-3,.,TRBD1,TRBV10-1,TGCGCCAGCGCACAGGGGGCAGATACGCAGTATTTT,CASAQGADTQYF
TRBJ1-2,once,TRBD1,TRBV5-4,TGTGCCAGCAGCTTGGGAGGACAGGTCCCGAACTATGGCTACACCTTC,CASSLGGQVPNYGYTF
TRBJ1-2,.,.,TRBV27,TGTGCCAGCAGTTCCAAACCTGACAGAAGCTATGGCTACACCTTC,CASSSKPDRSYGYTF
TRBJ2-3,.,TRBD2,TRBV28,TGTGCCAGCAGAAGTGGGACTAGCGGGAGTCGAGATACGCAGTATTTT,CASRSGTSGSRDTQYF
TRBJ2-5,.,TRBD2,TRBV7-9,TGTGCCAGCAGCTTCGGCAGCGGGAAGGCTGCGACCCAGTACTTC,CASSFGSGKAATQYF
TRBJ2-1,.,TRBD2,TRBV5-1,TGCGCCAGCAGCCCTGGGACTAGCGGCTACAATGAGCAGTTCTTC,CASSPGTSGYNEQFF
TRBJ1-1,.,.,TRBV5-1,TGCGCCAGCAGCCCGTCGGGTAGGAACACTGAAGCTTTCTTT,CASSPSGRNTEAFF
TRBJ2-7,.,.,TRBV6-1,TGTGCCAGCAGTGACGTTCCTCTCTACGAGCAGTACTTC,CASSDVPLYEQYF
TRBJ2-2,.,.,TRBV5-1,TGCGCCAGCAGCTTGGCCAATACCGGGGAGCTGTTTTTT,CASSLANTGELFF
TRBJ2-1,once,TRBD1,TRBV7-3,TGTGCCAGCAGCTTAGATGGGACAGGACACAATGAGCAGTTCTTC,CASSLDGTGHNEQFF